These 15 T cell receptor beta chains originate from one sample sequenced in a study of T cell clonality in common variable immunodeficiency. These receptors have no known antigen. Clones were read by immunoSEQ multiplex PCR, and TCRdb kept only the in-frame ones, dropping some. The data show more than 35,000 clones, with none appearing a single time. General observations from the study: Common variable immunodeficiency TCR beta sequences reportedly had fewer deletions and N-nucleotide insertions.

Sample: peripheral blood mononuclear cells. These receptors originate from a human donor with common variable immunodeficiency.

This clone was counted at least ten times. The sequence runs out 3 residues before the end of the CDR3; the remainder is reconstructed from the germline J gene. This chain uses TRBV5-1 with TRBJ1-1; D possibly corresponds to TRBD1 (5 bases). The V gene lost 3 bases and the J gene lost 5 bases, with 14 bases spanning the gap. The germline V gene encodes CDR1 SGHRS and CDR2 YFSETQ. The CDR3 is 14 residues long. The CDR3 loop is CASSSGPRGTEAFF. The covered CDR3 bases are TGCGCCAGCAGCTCGGGACCGCGGGGGACTGAA.

In regard to this clone: The read falls 3 residues short of the CDR3 end, and the missing part is taken from the germline J gene. The J gene is TRBJ1-5, the V gene TRBV30; a possible D gene is TRBD1 (6 bases). V dropped 3 bases and J dropped 8 bases, with 20 bases sitting between them. The germline gives CDR1 GTSNPN, CDR2 SVGIG (reference sequence). The CDR3 runs to 15 residues. The sequenced CDR3 bases are TGTGCCTGGAGGGGGACGGGGGGCAAGGATAAGCCC. It is translated as CAWRGTGGKDKP. The whole CDR3 reads CAWRGTGGKDKPQHF.

This clone has a count of ten or more. The read ends 3 residues early relative to the CDR3; the germline J gene fills the gap. J is TRBJ2-1 and V is TRBV11-2; 11 nucleotides align to TRBD2. V lost 4 bases, J lost 5 bases, and 4 bases stayed unmatched. The CDR3 loop spans 15 amino acids. CDR1 and CDR2 from the germline V gene are SGHAT and FQNNGV. CDR3 amino acids: CASSSRLAGHNEQFF. CDR3 DNA, as far as it was read: TGTGCCAGCAGCTCAAGACTAGCGGGACACAATGAG.

This clone was seen repeatedly, ten times or more. Coverage ceases 3 residues before the CDR3 finishes, and the germline J gene fills in the end. This sequence joins TRBV30 and TRBJ2-2, with TRBD2 identical over 9 bases. The CDR3 runs to 15 residues. J was trimmed by 2 bases and V by 3 bases; bases with no gene match: 4. Germline loops: CDR1 GTSNPN, CDR2 SVGIG (reference sequence). CDR3 sequence: CAWSEAGGNTGELFF. The CDR3 DNA, read in part, is TGTGCCTGGAGCGAAGCGGGAGGCAACACCGGGGAG.

This clone appeared a few times. The sequenced fragment ends 3 residues before the CDR3 boundary, so the rest is inferred from the germline J gene. This rearrangement joins TRBV19 to TRBJ2-7; 10 bases fit TRBD2. After removal of 7 bases from V and 3 bases from J, the junction contained 3 bases not matched to a gene. CDR1 is LNHDA, CDR2 SQIVND, per germline (reference sequence). There are 13 residues in the CDR3. The CDR3 bases that were read are TGTGCCAGTAAGCTAGCGGGAGACTACGAG. Protein product: CASKLAGDYE. The whole CDR3 protein is CASKLAGDYEQYF.

This clone was picked up many times. The read ends 3 residues shy of where the CDR3 ends; the end is completed using the germline J gene. The chain employs TRBV7-2 and TRBJ2-5, with TRBD1 identical over 10 bases. The CDR3 has 15 amino acids. CDR1 and CDR2 (germline): SGHTA, FQGNSA. Trimming removed 2 bases from V and 5 bases from J; junction bases left unmatched: 5. CDR3 loop: CASSLTDRGPETQYF. The sequenced part of the CDR3 DNA is TGTGCCAGCAGCTTAACAGACAGGGGGCCGGAGACC. The full variable domain, completed using reference TRBV7-2 and TRBJ2-5, is GAGVSQSPSNKVTEKGKDVELRCDPISGHTALYWYRQSLGQGLEFLIYFQGNSAPDKSGLPSDRFSAERTGGSVSTLTIQRTQQEDSAVYLCASSLTDRGPETQYFGPGTRLLVL.

This clone has a handful of counts. Read data end 3 residues before the CDR3 end; the end is taken from the germline J gene. This chain joins TRBV19 and TRBJ1-2, with D possibly matching TRBD1 (6 bases). Germline CDR1 reads LNHDA; CDR2 reads SQIVND (reference sequence). The CDR3 covers 16 residues. V lost 11 bases, J lost 0 bases, and 22 bases lay in between. The CDR3 sequence: CACTGQYDGANYGYTF. Incomplete CDR3 DNA: TGTGCCTGCACTGGACAGTACGACGGAGCTAACTATGGC.

This clone has a count of ten or more. The read stops 3 residues short of the end of the CDR3; the missing end is completed from the germline J gene. The chain links TRBV20-1 to TRBJ2-2; 7 bases are a match to TRBD2. Per the germline V gene, CDR1 is DFQATT and CDR2 is SNEGSKA (reference sequence). The CDR3 contains 16 residues. V shed 0 bases, J shed 4 bases, and the junction held 8 bases outside the gene matches. CDR3 residues: CSAREHGGIPTGELFF. CDR3 DNA, as far as it was read: TGCAGTGCTAGAGAACACGGGGGGATCCCCACCGGGGAG.

The sample holds many counts of this clone. The CDR3 is cut off 3 residues early in the read; its end comes from the germline J gene. This chain uses TRBV30 with TRBJ2-2; perhaps TRBD2 as D (6 bases). CDR1 and CDR2 from the germline V gene are GTSNPN and SVGIG (reference sequence). The CDR3 is 14 residues long. V was pared by 8 bases and J by 2 bases, with 15 bases between. The sequenced part of the CDR3 DNA is TGTGCCGCGAAAGGGGACTTTAACACCGGGGAG. The encoded protein is CAAKGDFNTGE. The full CDR3 protein is CAAKGDFNTGELFF.

In the case of this clone: The read halts 3 residues ahead of the CDR3 end, with the missing end drawn from the germline J gene. The V and J genes are TRBV6-2 or TRBV6-3 and TRBJ1-1; 9 bases are shared with TRBD1. Germline CDR1 MNHEY, CDR2 SVGEGT. This CDR3 has 12 residues. V lost 9 bases to trimming and J lost 7 bases; unmatched junction nucleotides: 6. This CDR3 reads CARTQGAVEAFF. CDR3 DNA (partial): TGTGCCAGGACACAGGGGGCCGTTGAA.

This clone was picked up a small number of times. The CDR3 end lies 3 residues beyond the end of the read and is filled in from the germline J gene. V usage is TRBV20-1 and J usage is TRBJ1-4; D uncertain. The CDR3 has 13 residues. The germline V gene encodes CDR1 DFQATT and CDR2 SNEGSKA (reference sequence). V was trimmed by 7 bases and J by 2 bases, leaving 11 bases between them. The CDR3 sequence: CSVPGPTNEKLFF. CDR3 DNA (partial): TGCAGTGTCCCGGGTCCTACTAATGAAAAA.

This clone was recorded a few times. Read data end 3 residues before the CDR3 end; the end is taken from the germline J gene. The chain couples TRBV2 to TRBJ1-4; D is perhaps TRBD1 (5 bases). CDR3 length: 17 residues. Germline assignment: CDR1 SNHLY and CDR2 FYNNEI. The V end lost 7 bases, the J end lost 8 bases, and 26 bases lay between the germline ends. The sequenced part of the CDR3 DNA is TGTGCCAGCAAGAACGCCTACTCGCGGGGCCCCCAGGAAAAA. This codes for CASKNAYSRGPQEK. The entire CDR3 reads CASKNAYSRGPQEKLFF.

This clone appeared a few times. The CDR3 end is not reached by the read, which stops 3 residues before it; the germline J gene fills it in. The chain joins TRBV7-8 to TRBJ2-1, with TRBD2 matching 8 bases. V lost 7 bases and J lost 4; bases outside the gene matches: 3. This CDR3 is built from 13 residues. Germline V gives CDR1 SGHVS, CDR2 FQNEAQ. CDR3 DNA (partial): TGTGCCAGCATAGCGGGGCCATACAATGAG. Protein: CASIAGPYNE. The whole CDR3 protein reads CASIAGPYNEQFF. Using reference TRBV7-8 and TRBJ2-1 for the parts outside the CDR3, the full variable domain is GAGVSQSPRYKVAKRGQDVALRCDPISGHVSLFWYQQALGQGPEFLTYFQNEAQLDKSGLPSDRFFAERPEGSVSTLKIQRTQQEDSAVYLCASIAGPYNEQFFGPGTRLTVL.

The table lists this clone with many counts. The read ends 3 residues shy of where the CDR3 ends; the end is completed using the germline J gene. This chain joins TRBV2 and TRBJ2-7, with a tentative D call TRBD1 (6 bases). CDR1 and CDR2 from the germline V gene are SNHLY and FYNNEI. This CDR3 has 14 residues. Deletions cut 2 bases from V and 4 bases from J, with 12 bases between. CDR3 sequence: CASSEQGNYYEQYF. The sequenced CDR3 bases are TGTGCCAGCAGTGAACAGGGGAATTATTACGAG. Drawing the rest from reference TRBV2 and TRBJ2-7, the complete variable domain is EPEVTQTPSHQVTQMGQEVILRCVPISNHLYFYWYRQILGQKVEFLVSFYNNEISEKSEIFDDQFSVERPDGSNFTLKIRSTKLEDSAMYFCASSEQGNYYEQYFGPGTRLTVT.

This clone was counted at least ten times. Sequencing ends 3 residues short of the CDR3 end; the germline J gene provides the rest. The genes are TRBV2 and TRBJ1-2; 7 nucleotides align to TRBD1. The CDR3 has 14 residues. Per germline, CDR1 SNHLY and CDR2 FYNNEI. The CDR3 sequence: CASSPQGRQKGYTF. The CDR3 bases that were read are TGTGCCAGCAGTCCACAGGGGCGGCAAAAGGGC.